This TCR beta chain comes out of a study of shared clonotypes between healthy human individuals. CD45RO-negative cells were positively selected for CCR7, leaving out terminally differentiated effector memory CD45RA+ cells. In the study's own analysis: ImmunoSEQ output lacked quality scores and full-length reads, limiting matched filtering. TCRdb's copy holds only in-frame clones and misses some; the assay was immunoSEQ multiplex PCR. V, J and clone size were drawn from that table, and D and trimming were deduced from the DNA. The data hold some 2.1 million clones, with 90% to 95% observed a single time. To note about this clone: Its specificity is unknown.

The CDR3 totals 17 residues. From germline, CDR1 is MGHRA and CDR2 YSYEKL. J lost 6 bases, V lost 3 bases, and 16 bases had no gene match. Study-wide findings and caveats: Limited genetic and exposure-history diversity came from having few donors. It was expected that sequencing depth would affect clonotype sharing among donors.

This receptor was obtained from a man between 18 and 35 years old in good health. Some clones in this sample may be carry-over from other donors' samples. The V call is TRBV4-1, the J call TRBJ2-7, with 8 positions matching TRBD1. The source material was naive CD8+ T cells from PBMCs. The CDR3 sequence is CASSQHPSAGQGREQYF. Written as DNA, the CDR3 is TGCGCCAGCAGCCAGCATCCATCCGCCGGACAGGGACGCGAGCAGTACTTC.